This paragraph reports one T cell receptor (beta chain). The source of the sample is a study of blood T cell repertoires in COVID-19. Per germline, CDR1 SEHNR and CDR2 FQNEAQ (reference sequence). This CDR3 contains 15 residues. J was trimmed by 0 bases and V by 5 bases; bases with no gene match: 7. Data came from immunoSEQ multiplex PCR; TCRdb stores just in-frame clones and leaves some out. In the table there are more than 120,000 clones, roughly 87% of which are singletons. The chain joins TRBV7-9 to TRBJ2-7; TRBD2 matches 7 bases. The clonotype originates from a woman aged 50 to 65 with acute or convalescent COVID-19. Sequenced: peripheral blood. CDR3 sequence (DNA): TGTGCCAGCAGCCTTGAGCGGGGTAGCTCCTACGAGCAGTACTTC. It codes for CASSLERGSSYEQYF.